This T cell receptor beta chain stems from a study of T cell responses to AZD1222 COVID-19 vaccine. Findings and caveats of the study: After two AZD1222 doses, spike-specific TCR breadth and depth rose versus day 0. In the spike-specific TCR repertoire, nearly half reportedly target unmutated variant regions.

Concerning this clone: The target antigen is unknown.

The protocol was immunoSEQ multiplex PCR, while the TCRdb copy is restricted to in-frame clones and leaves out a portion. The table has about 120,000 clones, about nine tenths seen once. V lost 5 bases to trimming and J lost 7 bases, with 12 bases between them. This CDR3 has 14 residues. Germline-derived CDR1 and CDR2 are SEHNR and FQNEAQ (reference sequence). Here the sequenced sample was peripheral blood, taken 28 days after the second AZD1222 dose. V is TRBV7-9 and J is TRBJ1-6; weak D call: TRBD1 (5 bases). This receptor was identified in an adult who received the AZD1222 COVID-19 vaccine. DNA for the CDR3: TGTGCCAGCAGCATGGGGGAGACCAATTCACCCCTCCACTTT. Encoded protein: CASSMGETNSPLHF. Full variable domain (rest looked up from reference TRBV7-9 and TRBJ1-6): DTGVSQNPRHKITKRGQNVTFRCDPISEHNRLYWYRQTLGQGPEFLTYFQNEAQLEKSRLLSDRFSAERPKGSFSTLEIQRTEQGDSAMYLCASSMGETNSPLHFGNGTRLTVT.